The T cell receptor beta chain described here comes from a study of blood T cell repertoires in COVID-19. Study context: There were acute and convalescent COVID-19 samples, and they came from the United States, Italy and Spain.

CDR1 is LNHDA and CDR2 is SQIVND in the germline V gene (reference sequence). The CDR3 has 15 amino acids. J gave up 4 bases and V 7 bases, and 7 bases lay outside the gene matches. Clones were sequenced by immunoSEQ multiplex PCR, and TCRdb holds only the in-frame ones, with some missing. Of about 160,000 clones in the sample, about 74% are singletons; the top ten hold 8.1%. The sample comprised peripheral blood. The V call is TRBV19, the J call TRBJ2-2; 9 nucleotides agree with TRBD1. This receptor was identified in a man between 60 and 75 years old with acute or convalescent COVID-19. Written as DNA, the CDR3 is TGTGCCAGTACCATGACAGGGGGTGGCACCGGGGAGCTGTTTTTT. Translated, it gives CASTMTGGGTGELFF.